One and the same sample provided the 18 T cell receptor beta chains below, sequenced in a study of regulatory T cells in long-lasting Graves disease. Relying on iRepertoire HTBI primers and Arm-PCR of CDR3 regions, the team built TCR beta libraries. TCRdb reanalysed the multiplex PCR reads using MiXCR and keeps one entry per CDR3 protein. This table has some 430,000 distinct CDR3 sequences, about 22% appearing once. Indicated time point: persistent/refractory GD, antithyroid drugs over 5 years with positive TRAb. RNA isolated from PBMCs was used to make the TCR library. The specimen was peripheral blood mononuclear cells (PBMCs), collected when the disease was refractory, from a patient treated with antithyroid drugs. The receptors derive from a female donor with Graves disease.

This clonotype has ten or more counts. The chain uses TRBV12-5 and TRBJ2-5; the match to TRBD1 covers 10 bases. The V gene end was trimmed by 5 bases and the J gene end by 5 bases; junction bases not matched to a gene: 14. The CDR3 sequence is 17 residues long. CDR1 LGHNT and CDR2 FRNRAP come from the germline V gene. The CDR3 here is CASGQSLDRGPSETQYF. For the CDR3, the DNA is TGTGCTAGTGGTCAGAGTCTCGACAGGGGGCCGTCTGAGACCCAGTACTTC.

The chain couples TRBV30 to TRBJ2-2, with no clear D. Germline V gene lookup returns CDR1 GTSNPN and CDR2 SVGIG (reference sequence). The V end was cut by 5 bases, the J end by 0 bases, with 7 bases between. This CDR3 has 13 residues. The CDR3 nucleotides are TGTGCCTGGGGTTACGCGAACACCGGGGAGCTGTTTTTT. Its protein is CAWGYANTGELFF.

This clonotype was detected only a few times. The chain is built from TRBV4-1 and TRBJ1-1; the D is unclear. Trimming removed 3 bases from V and 3 bases from J, with 11 bases in between. The CDR3 runs to 14 residues. In germline, CDR1 is MGHRA, CDR2 YSYEKL. The CDR3 sequence is CASSHVSLDTEAFF. CDR3 nucleotide sequence: TGCGCCAGCAGCCACGTTTCGTTGGACACTGAAGCTTTCTTT.

This clonotype was seen many times. The rearrangement uses TRBV12-3 or TRBV12-4 and TRBJ2-5; D possibly corresponds to TRBD1 (5 bases). The CDR3 runs to 16 residues. The V end lost 3 bases, the J end lost 0 bases, and 14 bases lay between the germline ends. CDR3 nucleotide sequence: TGTGCCAGCAGTTTGGGTTTGCGGACACACCAAGAGACCCAGTACTTC. It translates to CASSLGLRTHQETQYF.

Turning to this clonotype: Just one base apart from a much larger clone, this may be a read error. The chain recombines TRBV6-5 with TRBJ1-2; D perhaps matches TRBD1 (5 bases). The CDR3 covers 15 residues. Germline assignment: CDR1 MNHEY and CDR2 SVGAGI. V was clipped by 1 base and J by 2 bases, with 11 bases between them. CDR3 bases: TGTGCCAGCAGTTACTGGACGGGACGGAACTATGGCTACACCTTC. This codes for CASSYWTGRNYGYTF.

A remark on this clonotype: A much larger clone differs from this one at a single base, so this may be a read error. This CDR3 is missing its conserved last phenylalanine or tryptophan, likely due to a read error. The genes are TRBV7-2 and TRBJ1-5; D may be TRBD1 (5 bases). With 1 base removed from V and 5 bases from J, the gap between germline ends came to 12 bases. Germline CDR1 is SGHTA and CDR2 is FQGNSA. This CDR3 is 15 amino acids long. The CDR3 DNA follows: TGTGCCAGCAGCTTAGGTAACAGGATGTATCAGCCCCAGCATTCT. Its translation: CASSLGNRMYQPQHS.

This clonotype has ten or more counts. V is TRBV28 and J is TRBJ2-5; D might be TRBD2 (6 bases). V dropped 3 bases and J dropped 5 bases, with 13 bases sitting between them. The CDR3 has 14 amino acids. CDR1 is MDHEN, CDR2 SYDVKM, per germline. The CDR3 sequence: CASSFWGGKETQYF. CDR3 in DNA: TGTGCCAGCAGTTTCTGGGGCGGGAAGGAGACCCAGTACTTC. Drawing the rest from reference TRBV28 and TRBJ2-5, the complete variable domain is DVKVTQSSRYLVKRTGEKVFLECVQDMDHENMFWYRQDPGLGLRLIYFSYDVKMKEKGDIPEGYSVSREKKERFSLILESASTNQTSMYLCASSFWGGKETQYFGPGTRLLVL.

The chain has TRBV6-2 or TRBV6-3 and TRBJ1-1; 7 positions match TRBD1. J gave up 6 bases and V 1 base, and 2 bases lay outside the gene matches. Germline CDR1 MNHEY, CDR2 SVGEGT. The CDR3 is 13 residues long. The CDR3 coding sequence is TGTGCCAGCAGTTACTTGACAGGGCCTGAAGCTTTCTTT. Its translation: CASSYLTGPEAFF.

This clonotype has ten or more counts. The genes are TRBV5-5 and TRBJ2-5; a possible D gene is TRBD1 (6 bases). Germline loops: CDR1 SGHKS, CDR2 YYEKEE (reference sequence). The ends were cut back, 4 bases at V and 5 bases at J, with 12 bases in the middle. CDR3 length: 13 amino acids. CDR3 coding DNA: TGTGCCAGCAGCCCAGGACAGCCGGAGACCCAGTACTTC. Protein product: CASSPGQPETQYF.

At least ten counts were recorded for this clonotype. The chain couples TRBV2 to TRBJ2-5; TRBD2 matches at 11 bases. Germline assignment: CDR1 SNHLY and CDR2 FYNNEI. V shed 5 bases and J 0 bases; nucleotides not matched to a gene: 14. The CDR3 length is 19 residues. CDR3 coding DNA: TGTGCCAGCAGTATTGAGGCTAGCGGGGGGACACCGTACCAAGAGACCCAGTACTTC. Translation gives CASSIEASGGTPYQETQYF.

The rearrangement links TRBV28 to TRBJ2-4; D ambiguous. The V and J ends lost 7 bases and 7 bases respectively, with 11 bases between them. Germline V gene lookup returns CDR1 MDHEN and CDR2 SYDVKM. The CDR3 is 12 amino acids. The DNA of the CDR3 is TGTGCCAGCATGTCCGGGCGGAACATTCAGTACTTC. This translates into CASMSGRNIQYF.

This clonotype was picked up many times. The V call is TRBV20-1, the J call TRBJ1-1; D not resolved. CDR1 is DFQATT and CDR2 is SNEGSKA in the germline V gene (reference sequence). The CDR3 length is 13 residues. V was cut by 2 bases and J by 0 bases, with 7 bases left in between. The CDR3 DNA reads TGCAGTGCTAGATCCACGCTGAACACTGAAGCTTTCTTT. Its translation is CSARSTLNTEAFF.

There are many counts of this clonotype. The rearrangement uses TRBV7-2 and TRBJ1-6; D not certain. With 1 base removed from V and 14 bases from J, the gap between germline ends came to 12 bases. Germline V gives CDR1 SGHTA, CDR2 FQGNSA. This CDR3 region has 13 residues. The CDR3, as DNA: TGTGCCAGCAGCTTAGTCCCCCAAGGAACCCTCCACTTT. Translating it yields CASSLVPQGTLHF.

The chain combines TRBV9 with TRBJ1-2, with D tentatively TRBD1 (6 bases). The CDR3 loop spans 16 amino acids. V lost 3 bases, J lost 6 bases, and 21 bases lay in between. CDR1 is SGDLS, CDR2 YYNGEE, per germline. CDR3 in DNA: TGTGCCAGCAGCGCTCCCCGGGACACCATTTCGAATGGCTACACCTTC. Its protein product is CASSAPRDTISNGYTF.

The V call is TRBV7-2, the J call TRBJ1-5; D is undetermined. The V gene lost 2 bases and the J gene lost 3 bases, with 14 bases spanning the gap. CDR1 and CDR2 (germline): SGHTA, FQGNSA. This CDR3 has 16 residues. The CDR3 DNA sequence: TGTGCCAGCAGCTTAACGGGGAGGGTTAACAATCAGCCCCAGCATTTT. Amino acids: CASSLTGRVNNQPQHF.

This clonotype was detected many times. The rearrangement links TRBV28 to TRBJ1-2; no definite D call. The germline CDR1 and CDR2 sequences are MDHEN and SYDVKM. V gave up 6 bases and J gave up 6 bases, with 8 bases separating them. CDR3 length: 11 residues. CDR3 loop: CASSGQNGYTF. CDR3 sequence (DNA): TGTGCCAGCAGCGGGCAGAATGGCTACACCTTC.

A note on this clonotype: A much larger clone differs by one base, so this may be a read error. Here the CDR3 reads CASSPGRGGLYGYIF. CDR3 in DNA: TGTGCCAGCAGCCCTGGTAGAGGGGGCTTATATGGCTACATCTTC. The V and J genes are TRBV6-4 and TRBJ1-2, with 7 bases identical to TRBD1. CDR3 length: 15 amino acids. Germline assignment: CDR1 MRHNA and CDR2 SNTAGT.

This clonotype came up a few times. J is TRBJ1-1 and V is TRBV19, with D perhaps matching TRBD1 (5 bases). CDR1 is LNHDA, CDR2 SQIVND, per germline (reference sequence). The V gene lost 7 bases and the J gene lost 2 bases, with 11 bases spanning the gap. The CDR3 is 13 residues long. This CDR3 is CASKQGGNTEAFF. CDR3 DNA sequence: TGTGCCAGTAAGCAGGGTGGCAACACTGAAGCTTTCTTT.